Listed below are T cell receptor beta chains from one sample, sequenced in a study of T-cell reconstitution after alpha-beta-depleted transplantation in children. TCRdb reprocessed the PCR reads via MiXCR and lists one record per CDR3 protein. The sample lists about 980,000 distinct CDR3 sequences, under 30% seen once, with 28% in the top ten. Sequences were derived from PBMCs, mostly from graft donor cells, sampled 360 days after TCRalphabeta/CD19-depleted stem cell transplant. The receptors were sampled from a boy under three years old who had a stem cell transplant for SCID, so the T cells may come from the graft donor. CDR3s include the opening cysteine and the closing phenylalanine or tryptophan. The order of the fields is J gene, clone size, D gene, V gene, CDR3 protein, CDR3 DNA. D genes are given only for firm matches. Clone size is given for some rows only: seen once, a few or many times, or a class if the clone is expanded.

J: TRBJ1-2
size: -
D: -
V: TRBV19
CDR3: CASSMANYGYTF
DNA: TGTGCCAGTAGTATGGCTAACTATGGCTACACCTTC

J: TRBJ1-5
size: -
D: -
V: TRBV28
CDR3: CASSWAGKGLYNQPQHF
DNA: TGTGCCAGCAGTTGGGCGGGGAAGGGGCTCTACAATCAGCCCCAGCATTTT

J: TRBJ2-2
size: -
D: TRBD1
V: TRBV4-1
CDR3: CASSQDPRQGSNTGELFF
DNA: TGCGCCAGCAGCCAAGACCCTAGACAGGGGTCCAACACCGGGGAGCTGTTTTTT

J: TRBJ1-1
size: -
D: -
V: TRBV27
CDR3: CASAPRRQFTEAFF
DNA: TGTGCCAGCGCCCCCCGGAGACAGTTCACTGAAGCTTTCTTT

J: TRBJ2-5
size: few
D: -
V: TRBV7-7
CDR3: CASSLGPLREETQYF
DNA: TGTGCCAGCAGCTTAGGACCCCTGCGGGAAGAGACCCAGTACTTC

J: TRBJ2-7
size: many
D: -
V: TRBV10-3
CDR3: CAISDSAGGYEQYF
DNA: TGTGCCATCAGTGATTCGGCAGGGGGGTACGAGCAGTACTTC

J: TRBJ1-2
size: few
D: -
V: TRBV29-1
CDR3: CSVEDLGGSKGYTF
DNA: TGCAGCGTTGAAGATCTTGGGGGCTCGAAGGGCTACACCTTC

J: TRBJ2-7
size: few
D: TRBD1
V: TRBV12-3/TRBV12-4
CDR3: CASSLEGTGGRYEQYF
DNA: TGTGCCAGCAGTTTAGAAGGGACAGGGGGCCGATACGAGCAGTACTTC

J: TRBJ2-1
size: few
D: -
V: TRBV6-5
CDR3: CASSYSGYGASNEQFF
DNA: TGTGCCAGCAGTTACTCGGGATATGGGGCCTCCAATGAGCAGTTCTTC

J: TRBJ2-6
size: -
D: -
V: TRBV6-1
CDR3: CASSAVSSGANVLTF
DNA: TGTGCCAGCAGTGCCGTGAGCTCTGGGGCCAACGTCCTGACTTTC

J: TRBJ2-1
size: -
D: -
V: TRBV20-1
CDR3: CSARVPVDEQFF
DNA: TGCAGTGCTAGAGTCCCCGTCGATGAGCAGTTCTTC

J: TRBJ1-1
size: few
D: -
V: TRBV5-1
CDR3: CASSLARTSTEAFF
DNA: TGCGCCAGCAGCTTGGCTCGGACCAGCACTGAAGCTTTCTTT

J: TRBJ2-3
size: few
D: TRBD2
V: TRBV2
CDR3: CASSVSGGAADTQYF
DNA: TGTGCCAGCAGTGTCAGCGGGGGGGCAGCAGATACGCAGTATTTT

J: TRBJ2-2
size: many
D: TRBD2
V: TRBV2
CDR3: CASSGTSGGNTGELFF
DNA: TGTGCCAGCAGTGGTACTAGCGGGGGTAACACCGGGGAGCTGTTTTTT

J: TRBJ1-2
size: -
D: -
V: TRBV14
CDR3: CASSQDFLGRGPANYGYTF
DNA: TGTGCCAGCAGCCAAGATTTTCTGGGGAGGGGACCTGCTAACTATGGCTACACCTTC

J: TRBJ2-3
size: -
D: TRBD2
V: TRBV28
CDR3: CASRNLRWISGGPSTNTQYF
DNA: TGTGCCAGCAGAAATTTACGGTGGATTAGCGGGGGGCCTAGCACAAATACGCAGTATTTT